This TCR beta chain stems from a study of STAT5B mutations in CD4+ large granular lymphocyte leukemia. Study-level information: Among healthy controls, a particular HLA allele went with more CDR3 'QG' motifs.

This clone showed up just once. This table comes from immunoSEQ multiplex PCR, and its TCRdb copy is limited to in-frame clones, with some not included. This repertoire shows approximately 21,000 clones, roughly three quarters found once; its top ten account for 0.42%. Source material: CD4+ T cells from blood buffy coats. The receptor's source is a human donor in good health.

CDR3 nucleotides: TGCAGCGTTGAGATTACAGGGACCTACGAGCAGTACTTC. Translating gives CSVEITGTYEQYF. This sequence joins TRBV29-1 and TRBJ2-7, with D tentatively TRBD1 (6 bases). The V end was cut by 3 bases, the J end by 2 bases, with 11 bases between. This CDR3 is built from 13 residues. Per germline, CDR1 SQVTM and CDR2 ANQGSEA.